Each of the 18 T cell receptor beta chains below was sequenced from the same sample in a study of CD8 T cells in ankylosing spondylitis. MiXCR, run by TCRdb on the 5' RACE reads, gives a single entry per CDR3 protein. The sample holds under 300,000 distinct CDR3 sequences, about 10% seen once. Material for sequencing was blood, either unsorted or a sorted T cell fraction (not recorded which). These receptors were taken from a male donor with ankylosing spondylitis or in good health (not recorded which).

This chain joins TRBV7-9 and TRBJ2-7, with 7 positions matching TRBD1. The CDR3 is made up of 16 amino acids. J was trimmed by 2 bases and V by 5 bases; bases with no gene match: 12. The germline V gene encodes CDR1 SEHNR and CDR2 FQNEAQ (reference sequence). The CDR3 here is CASSIRQGSPTYEQYF. The CDR3 DNA follows: TGTGCCAGCAGCATACGACAGGGAAGTCCTACCTACGAGCAGTACTTC.

This clonotype was seen many times. This chain joins TRBV5-1 and TRBJ2-1, with 12 bases matching TRBD1. The V gene's germline CDR1 is SGHRS and CDR2 YFSETQ. V shed 0 bases, J shed 6 bases, and the junction held 4 bases outside the gene matches. The CDR3 runs 16 residues. The DNA of the CDR3 is TGCGCCAGCAGCTTGGAGGGACAGGGGGCACGCAATGAGCAGTTCTTC. The encoded protein is CASSLEGQGARNEQFF.

Many counts were recorded for this clonotype. The chain couples TRBV5-5 to TRBJ1-6; 7 bases map to TRBD1. V lost 3 bases, J lost 10 bases, and 7 bases stayed unmatched. CDR1 and CDR2 from the germline V gene are SGHKS and YYEKEE (reference sequence). The CDR3 length is 14 residues. CDR3 sequence reads: CASSSTGEWSPLHF. In nucleotides, the CDR3 is TGTGCCAGCAGCTCCACAGGGGAATGGTCACCCCTCCACTTT.

This clonotype is deemed medium-sized. The chain links TRBV20-1 to TRBJ2-1, with D possibly being TRBD1 or TRBD2 (6 bases each). The germline V gene encodes CDR1 DFQATT and CDR2 SNEGSKA (reference sequence). V was clipped by 6 bases and J by 10 bases, with 28 bases between them. CDR3 size: 16 residues. The CDR3 reads CSANAWVSRGDAEQFF. CDR3 DNA: TGCAGTGCCAACGCGTGGGTATCTAGGGGGGACGCAGAGCAGTTCTTC.

This clonotype was seen at least ten times. This chain links TRBV12-3 or TRBV12-4 with TRBJ1-5; TRBD1 is a possible D gene (6 bases). Deletions cut 5 bases from V and 4 bases from J, with 12 bases between. The CDR3 is 14 amino acids. This CDR3 reads CASSRPGANQPQHF. CDR3 DNA: TGTGCCAGCAGTAGGCCGGGGGCAAATCAGCCCCAGCATTTT.

This clonotype showed up many times. The chain combines TRBV7-8 with TRBJ1-1, with D possibly being TRBD1 (5 bases). This CDR3 has 16 residues. Germline CDR1 and CDR2: SGHVS and FQNEAQ. V was cut by 2 bases and J by 2 bases, with 15 bases left in between. DNA for the CDR3: TGTGCCAGCAGCTTAAAGGGCAGGGAACATAACACTGAAGCTTTCTTT. Translating gives CASSLKGREHNTEAFF.

This sequence joins TRBV6-1 and TRBJ1-1; D remains unclear. CDR1 is MNHNS and CDR2 is SASEGT in the germline V gene. The V gene lost 5 bases and the J gene lost 4 bases, with 17 bases spanning the gap. This CDR3 comprises 15 residues. Here the CDR3 reads CASSPPGGRATEAFF. The CDR3 DNA follows: TGTGCCAGCAGTCCCCCAGGAGGGAGGGCCACTGAAGCTTTCTTT.

This clonotype has at least ten counts. The chain carries TRBV20-1 and TRBJ2-3; 11 positions match TRBD1. V was clipped by 3 bases and J by 3 bases; unmatched bases: 5. CDR3 size: 15 residues. The germline V gene has CDR1 DFQATT and CDR2 SNEGSKA (reference sequence). This chain's CDR3 is CSASRGTGGTDTQYF. In nucleotides, the CDR3 is TGCAGTGCTAGTAGGGGGACAGGGGGTACAGATACGCAGTATTTT.

The rearrangement uses TRBV15 and TRBJ2-5, with D perhaps TRBD1 (6 bases). Germline V gene sequence: CDR1 LNHNV, CDR2 YYDKDF (reference sequence). V shed 5 bases and J shed 5 bases, with 12 bases lying between them. The CDR3 length is 13 residues. CDR3 protein: CATSGQGWETQYF. The DNA of the CDR3 is TGTGCCACCAGCGGGCAGGGGTGGGAGACCCAGTACTTC.

This clonotype was seen at least ten times. The J gene is TRBJ1-2, the V gene TRBV27, with 7 bases aligning to TRBD1. J was trimmed by 8 bases and V by 2 bases; bases with no gene match: 8. Germline CDR1 and CDR2: MNHEY and SMNVEV (reference sequence). This CDR3 has 14 amino acids. CDR3 residues: CASSLEGGSDGYTF. CDR3 sequence (DNA): TGTGCCAGCAGTTTAGAAGGGGGCTCTGACGGCTACACCTTC.

This clonotype was seen at least ten times. CDR3 in amino acids: CASSLESGPYEQYF. In DNA form, the CDR3 reads TGTGCCAGCAGCTTAGAAAGCGGACCCTACGAGCAGTACTTC. The chain carries TRBV7-6 and TRBJ2-7, with D perhaps TRBD2 (5 bases). CDR1 is SGHVS, CDR2 FNYEAQ, per germline. The CDR3 extends over 14 amino acids. V lost 1 base and J 2 bases, leaving 9 bases between the germline ends.

This clonotype has a handful of counts. J is TRBJ1-2 and V is TRBV20-1; 12 bases align to TRBD1. Losses at the gene ends were 3 bases for V and 7 bases for J; bases not matched to a gene: 9. The germline V gene encodes CDR1 DFQATT and CDR2 SNEGSKA (reference sequence). The CDR3 is made up of 15 amino acids. The chain's CDR3 is CSASYPGQGAGGYTF. CDR3 nucleotide sequence: TGCAGTGCTAGTTATCCGGGACAGGGGGCGGGTGGCTACACCTTC.

The V call is TRBV3-1, the J call TRBJ2-3, with D possibly TRBD1 on 7 matching bases. V was trimmed by 6 bases and J by 6 bases, leaving 19 bases between them. The CDR3 totals 15 residues. Germline CDR1 reads LGHDT; CDR2 reads YNNKEL (reference sequence). The CDR3 sequence is CASRRTQGGGDTQYF. Written as DNA, the CDR3 is TGTGCCAGCAGACGAACGCAGGGGGGTGGGGATACGCAGTATTTT.

Remarks on this clonotype: One end of the junction is discordant with germline, which a read error may explain. The V gene is TRBV3-1, the J gene TRBJ1-2; D perhaps matches TRBD1 (5 bases). CDR1 is LGHDT, CDR2 YNNKEL, per germline (reference sequence). The CDR3 loop spans 14 amino acids. CDR3 in amino acids: CASSQGHETTGDLF. The CDR3 nucleotides read TGTGCCAGCAGCCAAGGTCATGAGACAACCGGGGACCTCTTC.

This clonotype showed up many times. In DNA, the CDR3 is TGTGCCAGCAGCTTAGCGGGTACAGGGCGCTACACCTTC. It encodes CASSLAGTGRYTF. V gene TRBV11-1 combines with J gene TRBJ1-2, with D perhaps TRBD1 (6 bases). Trimming shortened V by 0 bases and J by 9 bases, and 11 bases separated the two germline ends. This CDR3 contains 13 residues. The V gene's germline CDR1 is SGHAT and CDR2 FQDESV (reference sequence).

This clonotype was found many times. V usage is TRBV6-1 and J usage is TRBJ1-2; possible D gene TRBD1, 6 bases. V lost 4 bases and J lost 8, with 20 bases in between. The V gene's germline CDR1 is MNHNS and CDR2 SASEGT. The CDR3 is made up of 15 amino acids. CDR3 loop: CASSVSGTPTDGYTF. DNA for the CDR3: TGTGCCAGCAGTGTATCCGGGACACCCACTGACGGCTACACCTTC.

This clonotype is a singleton in its sample. The genes are TRBV4-2 and TRBJ1-2; 8 positions match TRBD1. V shed 0 bases, J shed 2 bases, and the junction held 8 bases outside the gene matches. From germline, CDR1 is LGHNA and CDR2 YNFKEQ. The CDR3 has 17 amino acids. In nucleotides, the CDR3 is TGTGCCAGCAGCCAAGAGACAGGGACAGGCGTGAACTATGGCTACACCTTC. Its translation is CASSQETGTGVNYGYTF.

The rearrangement links TRBV6-6 to TRBJ1-1; D not certain. V dropped 4 bases and J dropped 2 bases, with 8 bases sitting between them. Germline CDR1 reads MNHNY; CDR2 reads SVGAGI (reference sequence). The CDR3 spans 13 residues. The CDR3 loop is CASSSFLNTEAFF. DNA of the CDR3: TGTGCCAGCAGTTCCTTTTTAAACACTGAAGCTTTCTTT.